A selection of T cell receptor beta chains follows, all from one sample in a study of cytotoxic CD8 clonotypes in ibrutinib-treated CLL. TCRdb's table, derived via immunoSEQ multiplex PCR, lists solely in-frame clones and lacks some. The sample gives around 310,000 clones, roughly 79% of which show up once; over 6.5% is in the top ten. Sequences were derived from PBMCs, sampled before ibrutinib treatment. These receptors originate from a human donor with chronic lymphocytic leukemia. Each CDR3 is given with its conserved first and last residue. A D gene is named only where the DNA matches it firmly. Expanded clones get a size class; other rows say once, few or many, or leave the size out.

j_gene,v_gene,len,abundance,d_gene,CDR3nt,CDR3aa
TRBJ2-2,TRBV21-1,17,.,.,TGTGCCAGCAGTAGACTAGCGGGAGGGCCGGTCACCGGGGAGCTGTTTTTT,CASSRLAGGPVTGELFF
TRBJ2-7,TRBV5-4,11,.,.,TGTGCCAGCAGCTTCGGACCTGAGCAGTACTTC,CASSFGPEQYF
TRBJ1-6,TRBV11-2,14,.,.,TGTGCCAGCAGCTTGCAGGTCTATAATTCACCCCTCCACTTT,CASSLQVYNSPLHF
TRBJ2-1,TRBV6-6,14,.,TRBD2,TGTGCCAGCAGTTATCCAGCGGGAGGGCATGAGCAGTTCTTC,CASSYPAGGHEQFF
TRBJ1-1,TRBV7-9,14,once,.,TGTGCCAGCAGCTTTAGCCGAGGGAGCACTGAAGCTTTCTTT,CASSFSRGSTEAFF
TRBJ1-1,TRBV7-6,14,few,TRBD1,TGTGCCAGCAAGGCCGGGACAGGGAGGGCTGAAGCTTTCTTT,CASKAGTGRAEAFF
TRBJ2-1,TRBV15,12,.,.,TGTGCCACCAGTTGGCGGTACAATGAGCAGTTCTTC,CATSWRYNEQFF
TRBJ2-1,TRBV7-8,15,.,TRBD2,TGTGCCAGCAGCTTACAAGCGGGAGGCCCATATGAGCAGTTCTTC,CASSLQAGGPYEQFF
TRBJ1-5,TRBV9,14,few,.,TGTGCCAGCAGCGTGGGCCAGGCGGGAGAGCCCCAGCATTTT,CASSVGQAGEPQHF
TRBJ2-1,TRBV23-1,18,.,TRBD2,TGCGCCAGCAGTCAAGTCCTTGCGGGGACTAGCGGTTACAATGAGCAGTTCTTC,CASSQVLAGTSGYNEQFF
TRBJ1-2,TRBV19,15,.,TRBD1,TGTGCCAGTAGTATGGCCGGGACAGGGGATTTTGGCTACACCTTC,CASSMAGTGDFGYTF
TRBJ2-1,TRBV5-1,20,.,TRBD2,TGCGCCAGCAGCTTGGGTTTAGCGGGAGGGCCTAAGCTCGGCTACAATGAGCAGTTCTTC,CASSLGLAGGPKLGYNEQFF
TRBJ1-1,TRBV30,12,few,.,TGTGCCTGGAGTCAGGGGCAAACTGAAGCTTTCTTT,CAWSQGQTEAFF
TRBJ2-7,TRBV7-7,14,.,TRBD1,TGTGCTAGCAGCTTAGGGACAGGGAATTGGGAGCAGTACTTC,CASSLGTGNWEQYF
TRBJ2-3,TRBV5-1,15,.,.,TGCGCCAGCAGCTTGAATTGGGGTCTCACAGATACGCAGTATTTT,CASSLNWGLTDTQYF
TRBJ2-7,TRBV27,15,.,TRBD1,TGTGCCAGCAGTCCAACCGGGACAGGGCAATTTGAGCAGTACTTC,CASSPTGTGQFEQYF
TRBJ1-5,TRBV9,14,once,.,TGTGCCAGCAGCCCTTTCGATAGCAATCAGCCCCAGCATTTT,CASSPFDSNQPQHF
TRBJ2-1,TRBV12-5,13,.,.,TGTGCTAGTGGTTTGGGGGGTGGCAATGAGCAGTTCTTC,CASGLGGGNEQFF
TRBJ2-7,TRBV18,14,.,TRBD2,TGTGCCAGCTCACCAAGCGGGAGATCAAACGAGCAGTACTTC,CASSPSGRSNEQYF
TRBJ2-7,TRBV5-1,15,.,TRBD1,TGCGCCAGCAGCGATCAGGGGGCTGGATCGGGCGAGCAGTACTTC,CASSDQGAGSGEQYF
TRBJ1-2,TRBV5-1,15,.,TRBD1,TGCGCCAGCAGCGTAGGGACAGGGCGGAGTGGGGGCTACACCTTC,CASSVGTGRSGGYTF
TRBJ1-5,TRBV27,13,many,.,TGTGCCAGCGCCTGGGGAGGGAATCAGCCCCAGCATTTT,CASAWGGNQPQHF
TRBJ2-1,TRBV19,18,.,TRBD1,TGTGCCAGTAGTATAGTCCCCGGGACAGGGGGAATCTACAATGAGCAGTTCTTC,CASSIVPGTGGIYNEQFF
TRBJ2-5,TRBV5-1,15,few,TRBD2,TGCGCCAGCAGCGCCGGACTAGCGGGCGGGGAGACCCAGTACTTC,CASSAGLAGGETQYF
TRBJ2-1,TRBV10-3,15,.,.,TGTGCCATCAGGAGAGGGGGAGGCTCCTACAATGAGCAGTTCTTC,CAIRRGGGSYNEQFF
TRBJ1-5,TRBV27,15,.,TRBD1,TGTGCCAGCAGCTCGGACAGGGTGAGCAATCAGCCCCAGCATTTT,CASSSDRVSNQPQHF
TRBJ2-5,TRBV7-2,12,.,.,TGTGCCAGCAGAAGTTTTCAAGAGACCCAGTACTTC,CASRSFQETQYF
TRBJ2-7,TRBV5-1,14,.,TRBD1,TGCGCCAGCAGCTCGGGACAGGGGGTTCAAGAGCAGTACTTC,CASSSGQGVQEQYF